A single sample gave rise to the 13 T cell receptor beta chains below, sequenced in a study of regulatory T cells in long-lasting Graves disease. Combining iRepertoire HTBI primers with Arm-PCR of CDR3 regions, the authors built TCR beta libraries. Each CDR3 protein is one row after TCRdb ran MiXCR on the multiplex PCR reads. This sample has 500,000 or so distinct CDR3 sequences, with roughly 15% found just once. This sample's time point: newly diagnosed GD, antithyroid drugs for less than 3 months. From RNA extracted from PBMCs, the TCR library was made. These data were also reused for a study on T cells in Graves' hyperthyroidism and ophthalmopathy.

This sample comprised peripheral blood mononuclear cells (PBMCs), obtained at new diagnosis, from a patient treated with antithyroid drugs. These TCRs come from a man aged 35 to 55 with Graves disease.

Notes on this clonotype: One base separates it from a far larger clone, so it is likely a read error. The chain recombines TRBV20-1 with TRBJ2-1; no definite D call. Per the germline V gene, CDR1 is DFQATT and CDR2 is SNEGSKA (reference sequence). CDR3 length: 15 residues. Trimming stripped 0 bases from V and 10 bases from J, with 19 bases between. The CDR3 spells CSARELELTPYEQFF. For the CDR3, the DNA is TGCAGTGCTAGAGAACTCGAGCTCACGCCCTACGAGCAGTTCTTC.

This clonotype was counted many times. This chain links TRBV6-2 or TRBV6-3 with TRBJ1-4; 7 bases are shared with TRBD1. The V gene end was trimmed by 6 bases and the J gene end by 3 bases; junction bases not matched to a gene: 4. Germline V gene lookup returns CDR1 MNHEY and CDR2 SVGEGT. The CDR3 length is 14 residues. CDR3 loop: CASRATGSNEKLFF. The CDR3 DNA is TGTGCCAGCAGGGCGACAGGGTCTAATGAAAAACTGTTTTTT.

A few counts support this clonotype. This chain connects TRBV14 to TRBJ2-5; D gene unclear. The V end was cut by 3 bases, the J end by 5 bases, with 10 bases between. The CDR3 sequence is 13 residues long. The germline CDR1 and CDR2 sequences are SGHDN and FVKESK. The CDR3 spells CASSHFPRETQYF. The CDR3 bases are TGTGCCAGCAGCCACTTCCCCCGGGAGACCCAGTACTTC.

This clonotype was seen ten or more times. The rearrangement links TRBV2 to TRBJ1-1; weak D call: TRBD1 (5 bases). Germline assignment: CDR1 SNHLY and CDR2 FYNNEI. V was pared by 4 bases and J by 4 bases, with 13 bases between. CDR3 size: 14 residues. The DNA of the CDR3 is TGTGCCAGCAGTGTGCAGGGAGGTTTCACTGAAGCTTTCTTT. It yields the protein CASSVQGGFTEAFF.

This clonotype showed up many times. The chain recombines TRBV5-1 with TRBJ1-1; 7 bases agree with TRBD1. J lost 4 bases, V lost 0 bases, and 6 bases had no gene match. Per the germline V gene, CDR1 is SGHRS and CDR2 is YFSETQ. This CDR3 contains 15 residues. CDR3 region: CASSLERTGATEAFF. CDR3 nucleotides: TGCGCCAGCAGCTTGGAGCGCACAGGGGCCACTGAAGCTTTCTTT.

This chain connects TRBV18 to TRBJ1-1, with TRBD1 identical over 10 bases. Germline V gives CDR1 KGHSH, CDR2 LQKENI. CDR3 length: 16 residues. V lost 3 bases to trimming and J lost 3 bases; unmatched junction nucleotides: 7. CDR3 loop: CASSPQDRGGYTEAFF. The CDR3 bases are TGTGCCAGCTCACCTCAGGACAGGGGGGGGTACACTGAAGCTTTCTTT.

This clonotype was found many times. The V call is TRBV6-1, the J call TRBJ2-7; 12 nucleotides agree with TRBD2. Germline CDR1 and CDR2: MNHNS and SASEGT. V dropped 2 bases and J dropped 4; count of bases not matched to a gene: 9. The CDR3 totals 17 residues. Here the CDR3 reads CASSELIRTSGNYEQYF. DNA for the CDR3: TGTGCCAGCAGTGAATTGATAAGGACTAGCGGGAATTACGAGCAGTACTTC.

This clonotype appeared many times. This chain links TRBV5-4 with TRBJ2-3; D is tentatively TRBD1 or TRBD2 (5 bases each). Deletions cut 4 bases from V and 0 bases from J, with 12 bases between. CDR1 is SGHNT, CDR2 YYREEE, per germline (reference sequence). The CDR3 covers 15 residues. The DNA of the CDR3 is TGTGCCAGCAGCCCGGGACCCGTTAGCACAGATACGCAGTATTTT. Protein: CASSPGPVSTDTQYF.

At least ten counts were recorded for this clonotype. The chain is built from TRBV5-1 and TRBJ2-5; no definite D call. Germline CDR1 and CDR2: SGHRS and YFSETQ. Trimming took off 1 base at V and 0 bases at J, with 7 bases between the two ends. The CDR3 extends over 14 amino acids. The CDR3 nucleotides are TGCGCCAGCAGCTTGTTTGGGTACCAAGAGACCCAGTACTTC. It encodes CASSLFGYQETQYF.

This chain uses TRBV30 with TRBJ2-5, with D perhaps assigned TRBD1 or TRBD2 (5 bases each). Trimming took 0 bases from V and 1 from J, leaving 12 bases between them. The germline gives CDR1 GTSNPN, CDR2 SVGIG (reference sequence). There are 15 residues in the CDR3. This chain's CDR3 is CAWSVWAGTQETQYF. CDR3 nucleotide sequence: TGTGCCTGGAGTGTATGGGCAGGGACCCAAGAGACCCAGTACTTC.

The chain joins TRBV7-8 to TRBJ1-2; no reliable D call. Germline V gives CDR1 SGHVS, CDR2 FQNEAQ. This CDR3 is 14 amino acids long. With 3 bases removed from V and 7 bases from J, the gap between germline ends came to 15 bases. CDR3 sequence: CASSLTLQFFGYTF. In DNA, the CDR3 is TGTGCCAGCAGCTTGACTTTGCAGTTCTTTGGCTACACCTTC.

This clonotype occurred many times. The chain uses TRBV3-1 and TRBJ2-1, with TRBD1 matching 7 bases. CDR3 size: 13 residues. Trimming removed 4 bases from V and 8 bases from J; junction bases left unmatched: 5. Germline loops: CDR1 LGHDT, CDR2 YNNKEL (reference sequence). This CDR3 reads CASSRNRGHEQFF. The CDR3 nucleotides are TGTGCCAGCAGCCGTAACAGGGGACATGAGCAGTTCTTC.

This clonotype was counted at least ten times. The chain couples TRBV28 to TRBJ1-1; D remains unclear. Per germline, CDR1 MDHEN and CDR2 SYDVKM. V was trimmed by 5 bases and J by 1 base, leaving 11 bases between them. This CDR3 has 14 residues. The CDR3 coding sequence is TGTGCCAGCAGTCAAGACCAAACGAACACTGAAGCTTTCTTT. The encoded protein is CASSQDQTNTEAFF.